Described below is a single T cell receptor beta chain sequence and its context. As yet, its antigen is unknown. Researchers ran the PCR with 60 Vbeta and 13 Jbeta primers. Assay: immunoSEQ multiplex PCR; the TCRdb copy retains only in-frame clones and omits some. The data hold 75,000 to 90,000 clones, with 70% to 80% observed a single time. The sample belongs to a study of cytomegalovirus exposure and HLA in healthy donors. General study findings and limits: It was reported in a later analysis that an Asian-associated ancestry cluster showed fewer N-insertions than the approximately 700-donor mean. The authors listed around 150 TCR beta chains as cytomegalovirus-associated. Reported performance of the classifier showed diagnosis of cytomegalovirus status with high specificity and sensitivity. In an earlier analysis, productive rearrangement rates for most beta V segments clustered near 87% or 30%.

The V gene's germline CDR1 is SGHNT and CDR2 YYREEE (reference sequence). The CDR3 is 17 residues long. The J segment lost 3 bases and the V segment lost 4 bases, leaving 6 bases of the junction unmatched. The chain couples TRBV5-4 to TRBJ2-6, with TRBD2 identical over 11 bases. This clonotype was obtained from a man over 45 in good health and CMV-seronegative. The sequenced material came from PBMCs. The chain's CDR3 is CASSTVLAGVGANVLTF. CDR3 bases: TGTGCCAGCAGCACCGTACTAGCGGGGGTTGGGGCCAACGTCCTGACTTTC.